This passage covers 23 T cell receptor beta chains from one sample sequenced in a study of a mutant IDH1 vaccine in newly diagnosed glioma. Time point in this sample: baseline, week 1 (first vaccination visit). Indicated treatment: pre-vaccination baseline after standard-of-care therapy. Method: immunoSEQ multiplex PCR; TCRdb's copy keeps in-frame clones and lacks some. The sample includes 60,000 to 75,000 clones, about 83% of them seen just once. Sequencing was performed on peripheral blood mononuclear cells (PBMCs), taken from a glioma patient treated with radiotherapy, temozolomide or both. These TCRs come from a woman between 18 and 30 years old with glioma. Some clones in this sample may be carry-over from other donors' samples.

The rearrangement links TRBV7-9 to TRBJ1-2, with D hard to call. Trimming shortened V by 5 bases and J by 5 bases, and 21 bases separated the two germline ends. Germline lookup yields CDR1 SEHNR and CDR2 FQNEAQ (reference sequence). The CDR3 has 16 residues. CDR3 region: CASSQVAGSGVYGYTF. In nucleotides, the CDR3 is TGTGCCAGCAGCCAGGTAGCAGGTAGCGGGGTGTATGGCTACACCTTC. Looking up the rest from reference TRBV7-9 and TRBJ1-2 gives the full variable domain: DTGVSQNPRHKITKRGQNVTFRCDPISEHNRLYWYRQTLGQGPEFLTYFQNEAQLEKSRLLSDRFSAERPKGSFSTLEIQRTEQGDSAMYLCASSQVAGSGVYGYTFGSGTRLTVV.

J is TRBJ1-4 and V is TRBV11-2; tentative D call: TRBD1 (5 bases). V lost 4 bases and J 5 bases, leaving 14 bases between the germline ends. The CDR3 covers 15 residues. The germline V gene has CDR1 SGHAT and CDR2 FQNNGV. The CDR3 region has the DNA TGTGCCAGCAGCTCCTACAGGTCTAGGAATGAAAAACTGTTTTTT. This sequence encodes CASSSYRSRNEKLFF.

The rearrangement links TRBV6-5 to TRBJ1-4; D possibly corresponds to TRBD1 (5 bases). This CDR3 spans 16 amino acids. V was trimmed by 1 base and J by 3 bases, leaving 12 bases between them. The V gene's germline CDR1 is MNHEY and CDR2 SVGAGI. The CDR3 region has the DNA TGTGCCAGCAGTTACTTGGGGGACTTCGCTAATGAAAAACTGTTTTTT. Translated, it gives CASSYLGDFANEKLFF.

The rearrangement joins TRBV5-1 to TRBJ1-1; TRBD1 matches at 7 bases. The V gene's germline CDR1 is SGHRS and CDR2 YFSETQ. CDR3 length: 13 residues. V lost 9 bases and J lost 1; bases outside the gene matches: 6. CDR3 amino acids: CATQGGTNTEAFF. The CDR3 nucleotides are TGCGCCACGCAGGGGGGGACGAACACTGAAGCTTTCTTT.

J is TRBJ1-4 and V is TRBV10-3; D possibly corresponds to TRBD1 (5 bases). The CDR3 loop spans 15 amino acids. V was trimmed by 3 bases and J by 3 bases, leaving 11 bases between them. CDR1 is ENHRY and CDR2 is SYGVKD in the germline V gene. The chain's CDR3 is CAISDRGTSNEKLFF. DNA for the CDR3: TGTGCCATCAGTGACAGAGGGACTTCTAATGAAAAACTGTTTTTT.

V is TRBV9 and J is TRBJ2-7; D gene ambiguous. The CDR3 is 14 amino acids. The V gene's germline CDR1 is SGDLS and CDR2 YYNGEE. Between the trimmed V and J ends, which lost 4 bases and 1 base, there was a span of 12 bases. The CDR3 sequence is CASSTNKASYEQYF. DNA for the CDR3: TGTGCCAGCAGCACGAATAAAGCTTCCTACGAGCAGTACTTC.

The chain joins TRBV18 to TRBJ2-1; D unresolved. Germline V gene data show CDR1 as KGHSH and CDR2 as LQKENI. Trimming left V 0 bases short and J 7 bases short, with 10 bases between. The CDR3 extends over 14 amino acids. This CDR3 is CASSPPRQSNEQFF. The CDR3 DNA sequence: TGTGCCAGCTCACCACCGCGGCAGAGTAATGAGCAGTTCTTC.

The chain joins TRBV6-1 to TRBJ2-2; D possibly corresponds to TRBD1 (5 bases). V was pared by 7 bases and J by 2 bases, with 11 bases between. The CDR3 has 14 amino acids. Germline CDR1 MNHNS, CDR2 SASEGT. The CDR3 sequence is CASKQGLNTGELFF. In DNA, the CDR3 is TGTGCCAGCAAGCAGGGTTTAAACACCGGGGAGCTGTTTTTT.

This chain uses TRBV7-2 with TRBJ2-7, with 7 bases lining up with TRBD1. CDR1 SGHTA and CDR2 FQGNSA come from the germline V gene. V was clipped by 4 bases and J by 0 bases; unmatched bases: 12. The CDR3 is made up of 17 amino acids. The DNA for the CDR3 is TGTGCCAGCAGCTCACCGCAAGGGGGCTGGGGCTCCTACGAGCAGTACTTC. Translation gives CASSSPQGGWGSYEQYF.

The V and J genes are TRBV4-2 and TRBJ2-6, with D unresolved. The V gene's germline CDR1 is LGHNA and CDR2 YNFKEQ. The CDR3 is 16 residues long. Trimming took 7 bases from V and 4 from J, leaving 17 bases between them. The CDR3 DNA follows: TGTGCCAGCACCGCAGTGGGTCAAACCGGGGCCAACGTCCTGACTTTC. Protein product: CASTAVGQTGANVLTF.

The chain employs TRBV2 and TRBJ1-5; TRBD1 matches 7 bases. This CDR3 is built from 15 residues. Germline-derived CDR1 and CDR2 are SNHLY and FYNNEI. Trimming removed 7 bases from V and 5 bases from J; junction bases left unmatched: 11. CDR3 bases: TGTGCCAGCACCTCGGACAGGTCTTCCTATCAGCCCCAGCATTTT. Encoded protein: CASTSDRSSYQPQHF.

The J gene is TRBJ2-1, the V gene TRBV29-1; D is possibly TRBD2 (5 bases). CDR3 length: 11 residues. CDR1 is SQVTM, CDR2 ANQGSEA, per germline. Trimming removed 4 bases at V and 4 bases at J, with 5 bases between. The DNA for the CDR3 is TGCAGCGTTGGACTATACAATGAGCAGTTCTTC. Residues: CSVGLYNEQFF.

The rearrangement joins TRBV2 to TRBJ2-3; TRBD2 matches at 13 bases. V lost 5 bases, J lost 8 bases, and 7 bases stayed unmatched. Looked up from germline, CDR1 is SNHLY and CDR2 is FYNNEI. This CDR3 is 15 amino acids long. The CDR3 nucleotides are TGTGCCAGCAGTCATACTAGCGGGGGGGCTCCTACGCAGTATTTT. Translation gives CASSHTSGGAPTQYF.

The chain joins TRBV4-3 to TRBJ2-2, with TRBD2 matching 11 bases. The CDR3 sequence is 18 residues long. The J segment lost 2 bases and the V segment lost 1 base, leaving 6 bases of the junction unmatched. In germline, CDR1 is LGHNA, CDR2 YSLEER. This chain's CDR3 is CASSQGLAGGGNTGELFF. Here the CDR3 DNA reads TGCGCCAGCAGCCAAGGGCTAGCGGGGGGCGGAAACACCGGGGAGCTGTTTTTT.

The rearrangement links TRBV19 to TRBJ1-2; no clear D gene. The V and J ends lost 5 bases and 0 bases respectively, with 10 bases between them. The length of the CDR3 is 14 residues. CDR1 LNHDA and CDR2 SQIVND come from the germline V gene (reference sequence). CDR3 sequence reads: CASSSYTTNYGYTF. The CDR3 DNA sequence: TGTGCCAGTAGTTCCTACACAACTAACTATGGCTACACCTTC.

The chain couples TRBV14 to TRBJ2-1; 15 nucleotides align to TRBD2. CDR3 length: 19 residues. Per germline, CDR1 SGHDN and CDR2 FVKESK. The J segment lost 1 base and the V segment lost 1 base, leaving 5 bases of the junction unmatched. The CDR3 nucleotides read TGTGCCAGCAGCCAAGTCCTGGGACTAGCGGGAGGTTCCTACAATGAGCAGTTCTTC. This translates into CASSQVLGLAGGSYNEQFF.

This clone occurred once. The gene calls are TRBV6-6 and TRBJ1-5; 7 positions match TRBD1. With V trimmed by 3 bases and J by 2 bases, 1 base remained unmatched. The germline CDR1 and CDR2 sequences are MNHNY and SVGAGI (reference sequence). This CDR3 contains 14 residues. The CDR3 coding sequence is TGTGCCAGCAGTTATCAGGGGGGCAATCAGCCCCAGCATTTT. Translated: CASSYQGGNQPQHF.

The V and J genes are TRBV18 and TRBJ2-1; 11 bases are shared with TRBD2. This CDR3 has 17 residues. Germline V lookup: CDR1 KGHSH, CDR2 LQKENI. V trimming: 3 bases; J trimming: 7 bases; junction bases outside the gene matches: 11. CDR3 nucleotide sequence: TGTGCCAGCTCACCCGCTAGCGGGGGGCTCCGAAGGAATGAGCAGTTCTTC. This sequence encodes CASSPASGGLRRNEQFF.

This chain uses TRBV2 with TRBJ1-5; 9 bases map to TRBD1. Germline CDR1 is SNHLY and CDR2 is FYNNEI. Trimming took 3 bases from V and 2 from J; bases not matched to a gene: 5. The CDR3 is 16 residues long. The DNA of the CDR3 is TGTGCCAGCAGTGAGGACAGGGGTTACGGCAATCAGCCCCAGCATTTT. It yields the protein CASSEDRGYGNQPQHF. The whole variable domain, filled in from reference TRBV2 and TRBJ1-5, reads EPEVTQTPSHQVTQMGQEVILRCVPISNHLYFYWYRQILGQKVEFLVSFYNNEISEKSEIFDDQFSVERPDGSNFTLKIRSTKLEDSAMYFCASSEDRGYGNQPQHFGDGTRLSIL.

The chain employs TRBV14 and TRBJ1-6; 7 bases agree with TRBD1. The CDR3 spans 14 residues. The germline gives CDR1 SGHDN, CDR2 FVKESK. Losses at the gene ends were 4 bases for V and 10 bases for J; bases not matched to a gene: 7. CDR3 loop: CASSLRTGGSPLHF. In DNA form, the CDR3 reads TGTGCCAGCAGCCTCCGGACAGGAGGGTCACCCCTCCACTTT.

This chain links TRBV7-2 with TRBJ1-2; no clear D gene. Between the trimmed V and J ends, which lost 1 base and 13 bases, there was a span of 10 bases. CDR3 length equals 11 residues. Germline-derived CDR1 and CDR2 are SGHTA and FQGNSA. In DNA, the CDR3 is TGTGCCAGCAGCTTAGTGGTGTCCCCCACCTTC. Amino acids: CASSLVVSPTF.

The CDR3 DNA is TGTGCCAGCAGCTTGCCTGGTCGGGCAGATACGCAGTATTTT. Protein sequence: CASSLPGRADTQYF. This chain links TRBV7-9 with TRBJ2-3; no definite D call. Germline CDR1 SEHNR, CDR2 FQNEAQ (reference sequence). V gave up 3 bases and J gave up 4 bases, with 11 bases separating them. This CDR3 is built from 14 residues. The entire variable domain, with the rest obtained from reference TRBV7-9 and TRBJ2-3, is as follows: DTGVSQNPRHKITKRGQNVTFRCDPISEHNRLYWYRQTLGQGPEFLTYFQNEAQLEKSRLLSDRFSAERPKGSFSTLEIQRTEQGDSAMYLCASSLPGRADTQYFGPGTRLTVL.

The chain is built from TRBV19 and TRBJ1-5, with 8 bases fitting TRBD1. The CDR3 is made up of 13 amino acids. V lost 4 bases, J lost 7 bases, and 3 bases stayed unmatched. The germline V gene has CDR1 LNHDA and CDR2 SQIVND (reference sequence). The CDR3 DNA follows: TGTGCCAGTAGTACAGGGGGCGGACAGCCCCAGCATTTT. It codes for CASSTGGGQPQHF.